These 14 T cell receptor beta chains share one sample of origin, sequenced in a study of blood T cell repertoires in COVID-19. Profiled with immunoSEQ multiplex PCR; TCRdb holds only in-frame clones, not every one. The table has 160,000 or so clones, 85% to 90% seen once. Source material: peripheral blood. The receptor set was obtained from a woman aged 35 to 49 with acute or convalescent COVID-19.

V and J are TRBV5-1 and TRBJ2-7; possible D gene TRBD1, 5 bases. Germline values: CDR1 SGHRS, CDR2 YFSETQ. V was clipped by 4 bases and J by 2 bases, with 10 bases between them. This CDR3 contains 13 residues. CDR3 in amino acids: CASSPDMAYEQYF. CDR3 DNA: TGCGCCAGCAGCCCGGACATGGCCTACGAGCAGTACTTC.

The genes are TRBV7-2 and TRBJ1-1; D may be TRBD1 (5 bases). Germline CDR1 and CDR2: SGHTA and FQGNSA. With 2 bases removed from V and 1 base from J, the gap between germline ends came to 11 bases. The CDR3 consists of 15 residues. CDR3 sequence: CASSLQGRKNTEAFF. DNA for the CDR3: TGTGCCAGCAGCTTACAGGGCAGGAAGAACACTGAAGCTTTCTTT.

The gene calls are TRBV18 and TRBJ2-7; TRBD1 matches 7 bases. J lost 3 bases, V lost 2 bases, and 10 bases had no gene match. Germline assignment: CDR1 KGHSH and CDR2 LQKENI. The CDR3 extends over 16 amino acids. CDR3 sequence (DNA): TGTGCCAGCTCACCAATGACGCCGGGACAGAACTACGAGCAGTACTTC. It is translated as CASSPMTPGQNYEQYF.

This clone came up once. The rearrangement uses TRBV19 and TRBJ2-1, with 9 bases that match TRBD2. Per germline, CDR1 LNHDA and CDR2 SQIVND (reference sequence). Trimming at V came to 7 bases and at J to 5 bases, leaving 18 bases not matched to a gene. This CDR3 has 18 amino acids. The CDR3 region is CASIRTPVAGDGHNEQFF. CDR3 coding DNA: TGTGCCAGTATTCGCACACCAGTAGCGGGAGATGGGCACAATGAGCAGTTCTTC. Combining the CDR3 with reference TRBV19 and TRBJ2-1 gives the whole variable domain DGGITQSPKYLFRKEGQNVTLSCEQNLNHDAMYWYRQDPGQGLRLIYYSQIVNDFQKGDIAEGYSVSREKKESFPLTVTSAQKNPTAFYLCASIRTPVAGDGHNEQFFGPGTRLTVL.

The V call is TRBV30, the J call TRBJ1-6; possibly TRBD1 for D (5 bases). The germline gives CDR1 GTSNPN, CDR2 SVGIG (reference sequence). V lost 2 bases and J 2 bases, leaving 19 bases between the germline ends. The length of the CDR3 is 18 residues. CDR3 bases: TGTGCCTGGAGTCCCCTCGGCGGGGGATTGCCCTATAATTCACCCCTCCACTTT. Protein sequence: CAWSPLGGGLPYNSPLHF.

The chain joins TRBV6-5 to TRBJ2-3; 7 nucleotides line up with TRBD1. CDR3 length: 14 amino acids. The germline CDR1 and CDR2 sequences are MNHEY and SVGAGI. Losses at the gene ends were 6 bases for V and 4 bases for J; bases not matched to a gene: 7. CDR3 loop: CASSRGFRADTQYF. The CDR3 DNA sequence: TGTGCCAGCAGCAGGGGGTTTCGCGCAGATACGCAGTATTTT.

Only one count was recorded for this clone. The chain recombines TRBV11-3 with TRBJ1-1; weak D call: TRBD1 (5 bases). Trimming removed 5 bases from V and 0 bases from J, with 7 bases in between. The germline CDR1 and CDR2 sequences are SGHNT and YENEEA. This CDR3 is 13 amino acids long. CDR3 residues: CASSQGMNTEAFF. As DNA, the CDR3 is TGTGCCAGCAGCCAGGGTATGAACACTGAAGCTTTCTTT.

The genes are TRBV5-1 and TRBJ1-1; no definite D call. Germline-derived CDR1 and CDR2 are SGHRS and YFSETQ. Trimming stripped 4 bases from V and 1 base from J, with 11 bases between. The CDR3 totals 14 residues. This chain's CDR3 is CASSLPGPNTEAFF. The CDR3 DNA reads TGCGCCAGCAGCCTCCCTGGCCCGAACACTGAAGCTTTCTTT.

V usage is TRBV5-1 and J usage is TRBJ2-5; D unclear. Germline loops: CDR1 SGHRS, CDR2 YFSETQ. V lost 0 bases and J 1 base, leaving 25 bases between the germline ends. The CDR3 loop spans 20 amino acids. The CDR3 loop reads CASSLARTGSSSNVQETQYF. As DNA, the CDR3 is TGCGCCAGCAGCTTGGCACGAACCGGGTCGAGTTCGAATGTCCAAGAGACCCAGTACTTC.

The V and J genes are TRBV5-5 and TRBJ2-2; tentatively, D is TRBD1 (5 bases). Trimming took 1 base from V and 1 from J, leaving 8 bases between them. This CDR3 is 15 amino acids long. Germline V lookup: CDR1 SGHKS, CDR2 YYEKEE (reference sequence). The CDR3 DNA is TGTGCCAGCAGCTTGAATACAGGGAACACCGGGGAGCTGTTTTTT. Protein sequence: CASSLNTGNTGELFF.

The chain combines TRBV9 with TRBJ2-1; 10 bases map to TRBD2. Germline CDR1 reads SGDLS; CDR2 reads YYNGEE. CDR3 length equals 15 residues. V shed 4 bases, J shed 8 bases, and the junction held 9 bases outside the gene matches. CDR3 region: CASSPSGLALDEQFF. CDR3 in DNA: TGTGCCAGCAGCCCCTCGGGACTAGCGTTAGATGAGCAGTTCTTC. The full variable domain, its missing parts supplied by reference TRBV9 and TRBJ2-1, is DSGVTQTPKHLITATGQRVTLRCSPRSGDLSVYWYQQSLDQGLQFLIQYYNGEERAKGNILERFSAQQFPDLHSELNLSSLELGDSALYFCASSPSGLALDEQFFGPGTRLTVL.

The gene calls are TRBV6-6 and TRBJ2-5; possible D gene TRBD2, 6 bases. The germline V gene has CDR1 MNHNY and CDR2 SVGAGI (reference sequence). CDR3 length equals 13 residues. V was cut by 5 bases and J by 2 bases, with 9 bases left in between. The DNA of the CDR3 is TGTGCCAGCAGTAGGGGACTGCAAGAGACCCAGTACTTC. Protein product: CASSRGLQETQYF.

This rearrangement joins TRBV30 to TRBJ2-7; TRBD2 aligns across 7 bases. CDR3 length: 17 amino acids. V shed 0 bases and J 3 bases; nucleotides not matched to a gene: 14. Germline V gene sequence: CDR1 GTSNPN, CDR2 SVGIG (reference sequence). CDR3 protein: CAWSVVATWDYGYEQYF. As DNA, the CDR3 is TGTGCCTGGAGTGTAGTAGCAACCTGGGACTATGGCTACGAGCAGTACTTC.

In DNA form, the CDR3 reads TGTGCCAGCGGCAGTAGCACAGATACGCAGTATTTT. Translation: CASGSSTDTQYF. V gene TRBV11-3 combines with J gene TRBJ2-3, with unresolved D. The CDR3 loop spans 12 amino acids. Germline CDR1 reads SGHNT; CDR2 reads YENEEA. V was clipped by 8 bases and J by 0 bases, with 6 bases between them.